This T cell receptor (beta chain) was observed in a study of early T cells in non-severe SARS-CoV-2 infection. This clonotype has a count of ten or more. Trimming removed 8 bases at V and 3 bases at J, with 13 bases between. The CDR3 sequence is 12 residues long. The germline V gene has CDR1 SQVTM and CDR2 ANQGSEA. Each CDR3 protein is one row after TCRdb ran MiXCR on the 5' RACE reads. The sample has tens of thousands of distinct CDR3 sequences; 3% to 4% are singletons. The TCR originated in an adult who was a healthcare worker with PCR-confirmed SARS-CoV-2 infection or an uninfected control (not recorded which). V gene TRBV29-1 combines with J gene TRBJ1-1; D gene uncertain. The sample was whole blood. The DNA for the CDR3 is TGCAGCTCCCGGGCCGGGGACACTGAAGCTTTCTTT. Translation: CSSRAGDTEAFF.